The entry that follows covers one T cell receptor beta chain sequence. Its antigen is unknown. The data were obtained in a study of cytomegalovirus exposure and HLA in healthy donors. For the study at large: From 150 million to 200 million T cells, an earlier analysis saw roughly 120 million unique TCR beta sequences. Findings and limits, study-wide: Exclusion applied to some V segments, including TRBV6-2 and TRBV6-3, as they were indistinguishable.

The length of the CDR3 is 15 residues. V was shortened by 4 bases and J by 2 bases, with 13 bases between the two germline ends. Germline V lookup: CDR1 LGHNA, CDR2 YNFKEQ. Amplification used 60 Vbeta primers and 13 Jbeta primers. The data were produced by immunoSEQ multiplex PCR, yet TCRdb's version contains in-frame clones alone and is incomplete. This sample contains some 200,000 clones. The J gene is TRBJ2-3, the V gene TRBV4-2, with a tentative D call TRBD2 (5 bases). The material sequenced was PBMCs. The clonotype comes from a boy under 18 in good health and CMV-seronegative. The CDR3: CASSPHHRDTDTQYF. The DNA for the CDR3 is TGTGCCAGCAGCCCTCATCACCGGGACACAGATACGCAGTATTTT.